The clone carrying this T cell receptor beta chain was detected many times. The data derive from a study of blood T cells in healthy people across ages. PCR was performed a second time for about 6 to 11 cycles using a sample-barcoded 5' primer and a J-beta primer mix. TCRdb passed the 5' RACE reads through MiXCR, listing each CDR3 protein once. This table has around 1.5 million distinct CDR3 sequences, 34% appearing once. The TCR originated in a woman in her twenties or thirties in good health. Sequenced input: blood.

CDR3 loop: CSVDGGEGYNEQFF. For the CDR3, the DNA is TGCAGCGTTGACGGGGGAGAAGGTTACAATGAGCAGTTCTTC. The V gene is TRBV29-1, the J gene TRBJ2-1; D possibly corresponds to TRBD2 (6 bases). CDR3 length equals 14 residues. Trimming stripped 3 bases from V and 4 bases from J, with 13 bases between. Germline assignment: CDR1 SQVTM and CDR2 ANQGSEA.